Listed here are 15 T cell receptor beta chains from one sample, sequenced in a study of CD8+ T cells in alopecia areata. The treatment here: oral pan-JAK inhibitor, 5-10 mg twice daily. Extracted RNA was reverse transcribed, and the resulting cDNA served as sequencing template. This table comes from immunoSEQ multiplex PCR, and its TCRdb copy is limited to in-frame clones, with some not included. The table records some 170,000 clones, around 58% of them present only once. Source: CD4+ T cells sorted from blood, taken at approximately week 60, from a patient treated with tofacitinib. These receptors were collected from a human donor with alopecia areata.

This clone turned up a few times. V is TRBV28 and J is TRBJ1-5; D remains unclear. The length of the CDR3 is 17 residues. The V end was cut by 5 bases, the J end by 2 bases, with 19 bases between. Germline V CDR1 and CDR2: MDHEN, SYDVKM. CDR3 sequence (DNA): TGTGCCAGCAGTCCTATCGAGGGTGTAATAGGCAATCAGCCCCAGCATTTT. This translates into CASSPIEGVIGNQPQHF.

V and J are TRBV30 and TRBJ1-6, with 11 nucleotides matching TRBD1. After removal of 3 bases from V and 8 bases from J, the junction contained 12 bases not matched to a gene. CDR1 and CDR2 from the germline V gene are GTSNPN and SVGIG (reference sequence). This CDR3 spans 17 amino acids. DNA of the CDR3: TGTGCCTGGAGGACGGACAGGGGGCTGGGAAAATATTCACCCCTCCACTTT. Encoded protein: CAWRTDRGLGKYSPLHF. Filled out from reference TRBV30 and TRBJ1-6, the complete variable domain reads SQTIHQWPATLVQPVGSPLSLECTVEGTSNPNLYWYRQAAGRGLQLLFYSVGIGQISSEVPQNLSASRPQDRQFILSSKKLLLSDSGFYLCAWRTDRGLGKYSPLHFGNGTRLTVT.

The chain links TRBV6-6 to TRBJ1-2, with D possibly TRBD1 on 6 matching bases. The CDR3 totals 14 residues. V was cut by 6 bases and J by 7 bases, with 18 bases left in between. CDR1 MNHNY and CDR2 SVGAGI come from the germline V gene (reference sequence). The DNA of the CDR3 is TGTGCCAGCAGGTTGGACAGCAGCTTACGTGGCTACACCTTC. Encoded protein: CASRLDSSLRGYTF.

CDR3 coding DNA: TGTGCCAGCAGTGACACGGGGGGGCGATACAATGAGCAGTTCTTC. It translates to CASSDTGGRYNEQFF. The chain carries TRBV6-4 and TRBJ2-1, with 8 bases aligning to TRBD2. This CDR3 spans 15 amino acids. Losses at the gene ends were 2 bases for V and 4 bases for J; bases not matched to a gene: 4. CDR1 and CDR2 from the germline V gene are MRHNA and SNTAGT.

This chain links TRBV10-3 with TRBJ2-7, with 11 bases lining up with TRBD1. Germline-derived CDR1 and CDR2 are ENHRY and SYGVKD. The CDR3 loop spans 13 amino acids. The ends lost 9 bases at V and 3 bases at J; junction bases unmatched: 4. DNA of the CDR3: TGTGCCATAAGGACAGGGGGCAACTACGAGCAGTACTTC. It codes for CAIRTGGNYEQYF.

This clone was counted a single time. The rearrangement uses TRBV5-1 and TRBJ2-3; D not certain. V was cut by 2 bases and J by 4 bases, with 14 bases left in between. From germline, CDR1 is SGHRS and CDR2 YFSETQ. CDR3 length: 15 residues. The CDR3 here is CASSLEPASPDTQYF. Here the CDR3 DNA reads TGCGCCAGCAGCTTAGAACCTGCCAGCCCAGATACGCAGTATTTT. Variable domain in full (rest from reference TRBV5-1 and TRBJ2-3): KAGVTQTPRYLIKTRGQQVTLSCSPISGHRSVSWYQQTPGQGLQFLFEYFSETQRNKGNFPGRFSGRQFSNSRSEMNVSTLELGDSALYLCASSLEPASPDTQYFGPGTRLTVL.

The rearrangement links TRBV30 to TRBJ1-2; unclear D gene. V dropped 1 base and J dropped 5 bases, with 20 bases sitting between them. This CDR3 is 16 amino acids long. Looked up from germline, CDR1 is GTSNPN and CDR2 is SVGIG (reference sequence). CDR3 nucleotides: TGTGCCTGGAGTGCGGGGTGGCCAGGACCCGATTATGGCTACACCTTC. It specifies CAWSAGWPGPDYGYTF.

The chain is built from TRBV19 and TRBJ1-6; D possibly corresponds to TRBD1 (6 bases). V was clipped by 6 bases and J by 7 bases, with 16 bases between them. Germline V gene data show CDR1 as LNHDA and CDR2 as SQIVND (reference sequence). CDR3 length: 15 residues. The CDR3 protein is CASSRGADRNSPLHF. The CDR3 DNA follows: TGTGCCAGTAGCCGAGGGGCGGACAGAAATTCACCCCTCCACTTT.

The rearrangement uses TRBV15 and TRBJ1-2; no clear D gene. Germline assignment: CDR1 LNHNV and CDR2 YYDKDF (reference sequence). The CDR3 spans 13 residues. Trimming took 2 bases from V and 1 from J, leaving 5 bases between them. The CDR3 loop reads CATSRQHNYGYTF. The CDR3 nucleotides are TGTGCCACCAGCAGACAGCATAACTATGGCTACACCTTC.

The genes are TRBV15 and TRBJ2-3; 10 nucleotides match TRBD2. The CDR3 covers 15 residues. The V segment lost 5 bases and the J segment 4 bases; nucleotides outside the gene matches: 6. Germline CDR1 LNHNV, CDR2 YYDKDF (reference sequence). CDR3 coding DNA: TGTGCCACCAGCGGAAAGCGGGGGGGCTCAGATACGCAGTATTTT. This sequence encodes CATSGKRGGSDTQYF. Filled out from reference TRBV15 and TRBJ2-3, the complete variable domain reads DAMVIQNPRYQVTQFGKPVTLSCSQTLNHNVMYWYQQKSSQAPKLLFHYYDKDFNNEADTPDNFQSRRPNTSFCFLDIRSPGLGDTAMYLCATSGKRGGSDTQYFGPGTRLTVL.

The chain links TRBV29-1 to TRBJ2-7; 8 positions match TRBD2. This CDR3 has 12 residues. Germline assignment: CDR1 SQVTM and CDR2 ANQGSEA. The V and J ends lost 3 bases and 4 bases, in that order; junction bases with no gene match: 2. The CDR3 DNA is TGCAGCGTTGAGTCTAGCGGGTACGAGCAGTACTTC. It yields the protein CSVESSGYEQYF.

The CDR3 DNA sequence: TGTGCCTGGAGTGTACAAAGCTCACCCCTCCACTTT. It specifies CAWSVQSSPLHF. The V call is TRBV30, the J call TRBJ1-6; D unresolved. The CDR3 sequence is 12 residues long. CDR1 is GTSNPN, CDR2 SVGIG, per germline (reference sequence). With 0 bases removed from V and 10 bases from J, the gap between germline ends came to 7 bases.

This chain uses TRBV6-5 with TRBJ2-7, with 11 bases fitting TRBD2. CDR1 is MNHEY and CDR2 is SVGAGI in the germline V gene. The CDR3 extends over 15 amino acids. Unmatched junction bases numbered 4, after V lost 6 bases and J lost 0 bases. CDR3 sequence: CASSRSGGVSYEQYF. In DNA, the CDR3 is TGTGCCAGCAGCCGTAGCGGGGGGGTCTCCTACGAGCAGTACTTC.

The chain has TRBV7-2 and TRBJ1-6, with unresolved D. The CDR3 contains 13 residues. Germline V gene sequence: CDR1 SGHTA, CDR2 FQGNSA. Trimming removed 3 bases at V and 10 bases at J, with 10 bases between. The chain's CDR3 is CASSFGVSSPLHF. The CDR3 region has the DNA TGTGCCAGCAGCTTTGGGGTCTCCTCACCCCTCCACTTT.

The chain employs TRBV19 and TRBJ1-2; 8 positions agree with TRBD1. The CDR3 runs 14 residues. V gave up 5 bases and J gave up 4 bases; unmatched junction bases: 6. CDR1 LNHDA and CDR2 SQIVND come from the germline V gene (reference sequence). CDR3 sequence (DNA): TGTGCCAGTAGTGCACTCAGGGGGCCCTATGGCTACACCTTC. This gives the protein CASSALRGPYGYTF.